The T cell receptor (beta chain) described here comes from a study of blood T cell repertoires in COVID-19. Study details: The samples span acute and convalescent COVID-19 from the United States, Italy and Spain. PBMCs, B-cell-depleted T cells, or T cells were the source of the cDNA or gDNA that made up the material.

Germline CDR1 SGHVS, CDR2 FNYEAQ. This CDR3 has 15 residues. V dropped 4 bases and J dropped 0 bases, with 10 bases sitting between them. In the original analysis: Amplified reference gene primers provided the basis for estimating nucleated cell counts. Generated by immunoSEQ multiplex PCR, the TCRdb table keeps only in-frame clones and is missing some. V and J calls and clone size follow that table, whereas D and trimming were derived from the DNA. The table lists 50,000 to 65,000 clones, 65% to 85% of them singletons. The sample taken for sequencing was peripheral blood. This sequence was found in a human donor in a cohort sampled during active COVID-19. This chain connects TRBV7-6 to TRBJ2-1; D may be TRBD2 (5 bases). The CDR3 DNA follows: TGTGCCAGCAGCTCTCCTGGGAGCTCCTACAATGAGCAGTTCTTC. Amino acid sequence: CASSSPGSSYNEQFF.